This TCR beta chain comes out of a study of blood T cell repertoires in COVID-19 (dated by TCRdb to the early 2020s). Context from the whole study: Samples covering the acute and convalescent phases of COVID-19 were provided by collaborators in the United States, Italy and Spain. The material from the prospective study consisted of cDNA or gDNA derived from T cells, B-cell-depleted T cells, or PBMCs. Subjects who had been exposed to COVID-19, were actively infected with it, or had recovered from it provided the deeply sampled blood TCRbeta repertoires that made up the dataset. The repertoires were released in a freely available public database intended as a resource for research on the immune response to SARS-CoV-2. The samples were drawn from two sources: the first 160 participants of the ongoing ImmuneRACE study, and fewer than 1,500 subjects contributed by 6 global collaborators. The sample metadata nearly always contained a de-identified subject ID, COVID-19 status, age in years and sex. Where available, HLA class I and class II types were obtained from metadata supplied by the sample provider rather than from assay-based typing. The paper's findings and limits, for the study overall: Clinical and demographic metadata were provided uncurated, with the amount varying by source and participant.

Enrolling through a virtual design, the prospective study's participants ranged in age from roughly 18 to 100 years and lived across roughly 23 United States geographic areas. Cohort assignment in the prospective study relied on participant-reported clinical history from a screening survey and a study questionnaire. A participant counted as exposed if, within 2 weeks of entering the study, that participant had been in contact with someone who had a PCR-confirmed or clinician-diagnosed COVID-19 case. Mobile phlebotomists in the prospective study collected whole blood, serum and a nasopharyngeal or oropharyngeal swab from every participant. Participants in the prospective study had the option to provide additional blood draws and questionnaires over a roughly two-month period. Before DNA extraction, blood samples from the prospective study were shipped at room temperature or frozen. TCRbeta CDR3 regions were amplified from genomic DNA using the immunoSEQ Assay, a bias-controlled multiplex PCR. Per the authors' processing: Within the assay, amplification of reference gene primers was used to estimate how many nucleated cells each sample contained. Sequence reads were collapsed and filtered to measure the absolute abundance of every unique TCRbeta CDR3 rearrangement. For each sample, productive Simpson clonality was calculated as the square root of Simpson's diversity index across productive rearrangements. As stored in TCRdb, this immuneACCESS dataset retains in-frame rearrangements with V and J assigned. A fraction of the clones does not appear; measured against another copy, unresolved V genes explain less than half of the discrepancy, and the remainder lacks a known reason. That table gives V, J and clone size, and the DNA gave D and trimming. The sample table holds 250,000 or so clones, of which about 91% were seen once. The top ten constitute roughly 2.9% of the sample.

The germline V gene (reference sequence) provides CDR1 LNHNV and CDR2 YYDKDF. From the cysteine through the phenylalanine, the CDR3 covers 14 amino acids. Only the CDR3 region is kept as DNA, spanning 42 bases read in frame from base 1. Clipping removes 5 bases from V and 8 bases from J, with 9 as the unmatched junction base count. To note about this clone: It lacks a known antigen. Per-base quality was not reported, and no clone a single base away is much larger than it.

What was sequenced was PBMCs or T cells enriched from blood (not recorded which). The sequence came from a man aged 35 to 55 who had been exposed to COVID-19. The chain couples TRBV15 to TRBJ2-4, with 7 bases matching TRBD1. The CDR3 reads CATSYDRAADIQYF. The DNA is as follows: TGTGCCACCAGCTACGACAGGGCGGCGGACATTCAGTACTTC.